This TCR beta chain was sequenced during a study of control samples from healthy donors and cancer patients. Germline V gene sequence: CDR1 SGDLS, CDR2 YYNGEE. V lost 0 bases and J 7 bases, leaving 8 bases between the germline ends. The CDR3 has 13 amino acids. Only in-frame clones appear in the TCRdb table, and some are missing; sequencing was by immunoSEQ multiplex PCR. Of about 150,000 clones in the sample, 90% to 95% are singletons; the top ten hold 5% to 7%. In this sample, this clone turned up a few times. Sequences were obtained from blood. The V call is TRBV9, the J call TRBJ1-5, with unresolved D. The clonotype originates from a man younger than 35 in good health. The CDR3 protein is CASSVDGEQPQHF. The CDR3 DNA follows: TGTGCCAGCAGCGTAGACGGGGAACAGCCCCAGCATTTT.